This T cell receptor (beta chain) was recovered during a study of blood T cell repertoires in COVID-19. Study-level information: The study drew acute and convalescent COVID-19 samples from the United States, Italy and Spain. T cells, B-cell-depleted T cells, or PBMCs provided the cDNA or gDNA that served as material.

This CDR3 spans 15 amino acids. TCRdb keeps only in-frame clones here, not all; method: immunoSEQ multiplex PCR. The profile shows some 250,000 clones, approximately 84% of them singletons. Living in 24 US areas, the participants were between about 18 and 95 years of age. Cohorts were based on clinical histories the participants reported. V and J are TRBV21-1 and TRBJ1-1. TRBV21-1 counts as a pseudogene. The receptor was isolated from a man younger than 35 who had recovered from COVID-19. Sequenced: PBMCs or T cells enriched from blood (not recorded which). CDR3 protein: CTKWRAPGRGTEAFF. CDR3 DNA: TGCACCAAATGGCGGGCTCCCGGCCGAGGGACTGAAGCTTTCTTT.